This T cell receptor (beta chain) stems from a study of blood T cell repertoires in COVID-19. About the research overall: The United States, Italy and Spain supplied acute and convalescent COVID-19 samples. PBMCs, B-cell-depleted T cells, or T cells provided the cDNA or gDNA that made up the material.

The assay was immunoSEQ multiplex PCR, and TCRdb's table has in-frame clones only and misses some. The sample lists around 240,000 clones, around 90% occurring once. The CDR3 has 13 amino acids. The germline gives CDR1 WNHNN, CDR2 SYGVQD (reference sequence). Deletions cut 6 bases from V and 4 bases from J, with 10 bases between. Those enrolled, adults aged roughly 18 to 90 years, came from 25 or so US areas. Cohort allocation depended upon clinical history that participants reported. Material for sequencing was PBMCs or T cells enriched from blood (not recorded which). The TCR was taken from a human donor in a cohort exposed to, infected with or recovered from COVID-19 (not recorded which). The donor label of this sample is uncertain. This chain uses TRBV10-1 with TRBJ2-1; possibly TRBD2 for D (6 bases). This chain's CDR3 is CASRRGTYNEQFF. The CDR3 DNA reads as TGCGCCAGCAGGCGGGGCACGTACAATGAGCAGTTCTTC.